These 25 T cell receptor beta chains share one sample of origin, sequenced in a study of cytomegalovirus exposure and HLA in healthy donors. This PCR relied on a set of 60 Vbeta primers and 13 Jbeta primers. Using immunoSEQ multiplex PCR, the repertoire was profiled, and TCRdb retains in-frame clones only, with some absent. Of 100,000 or so clones listed, roughly 70% were seen once; the top ten hold about 10%. The sample consisted of PBMCs. The receptor source for this set is a man aged 45-65 years in good health and CMV-seronegative.

The V and J genes are TRBV30 and TRBJ1-6, with a possible D match to TRBD1 (5 bases). CDR3 length equals 13 residues. Germline V gives CDR1 GTSNPN, CDR2 SVGIG (reference sequence). The germline V and J ends were trimmed by 7 bases and 7 bases, with 14 bases remaining between them. The DNA for the CDR3 is TGTGCCTACTCACAGGAACGGAATTCACCCCTCCACTTT. It codes for CAYSQERNSPLHF.

J is TRBJ2-1 and V is TRBV7-9, with 10 positions matching TRBD2. The J segment lost 6 bases and the V segment lost 5 bases, leaving 7 bases of the junction unmatched. Germline values: CDR1 SEHNR, CDR2 FQNEAQ (reference sequence). The CDR3 extends over 15 amino acids. The CDR3 bases are TGTGCCAGCAGCCCAGCGGGGGGGCCGTTCAATGAGCAGTTCTTC. Protein product: CASSPAGGPFNEQFF.

The chain links TRBV10-3 to TRBJ2-5, with 7 bases matching TRBD1. Matching the DNA end better, TRBJ2-7 makes the J call doubtful. CDR3 size: 15 residues. In germline, CDR1 is ENHRY, CDR2 SYGVKD. As DNA, the CDR3 is TGTGCCATCAGTGAGGACAGGGCTCTTCCGCACGAGCAGTACTTC. It yields the protein CAISEDRALPHEQYF.

The chain couples TRBV19 to TRBJ2-3; D remains unclear. Trimming shortened V by 5 bases and J by 4 bases, and 13 bases separated the two germline ends. From germline, CDR1 is LNHDA and CDR2 SQIVND (reference sequence). This CDR3 is built from 14 residues. The CDR3 sequence is CASSLRSGPDTQYF. CDR3 bases: TGTGCCAGTAGTCTCCGGTCAGGCCCAGATACGCAGTATTTT.

The V gene is TRBV4-3, the J gene TRBJ1-1, with D unresolved. This CDR3 comprises 15 residues. Trimming removed 4 bases at V and 1 base at J, with 13 bases between. CDR1 is LGHNA and CDR2 is YSLEER in the germline V gene. The CDR3 spells CASSRLYNQNTEAFF. CDR3 coding DNA: TGCGCCAGCAGCCGCCTTTACAACCAGAACACTGAAGCTTTCTTT.

The genes are TRBV25-1 and TRBJ2-5; 11 positions agree with TRBD2. Germline CDR1 reads MGHDK; CDR2 reads SYGVNS. This CDR3 has 17 residues. The ends lost 4 bases at V and 1 base at J; junction bases unmatched: 8. Written as DNA, the CDR3 is TGTGCCAGCAGTGTCTTCGGACTAGCGGGTTTCCAAGAGACCCAGTACTTC. It encodes CASSVFGLAGFQETQYF.

This chain connects TRBV2 to TRBJ2-3; 10 nucleotides line up with TRBD2. The germline V gene encodes CDR1 SNHLY and CDR2 FYNNEI. Germline trimming cut 9 bases from V and 4 bases from J; bases unmatched to any gene: 7. The CDR3 covers 14 residues. As DNA, the CDR3 is TGTGCCAGTGGACTAGCGGCCGCCCCAGATACGCAGTATTTT. Translating it yields CASGLAAAPDTQYF.

CDR3 in DNA: TGTGCCAGCAGCCAAGGGGCAGGGTCTAACTATGGCTACACCTTC. It is translated as CASSQGAGSNYGYTF. This chain connects TRBV4-2 to TRBJ1-2; D may be TRBD1 (5 bases). The length of the CDR3 is 15 residues. The V gene's germline CDR1 is LGHNA and CDR2 YNFKEQ. V lost 1 base and J lost 0, with 9 bases in between.

CDR3 in amino acids: CASSYDRVYGYTF. The CDR3 bases are TGCGCCAGCAGCTACGACAGGGTCTATGGCTACACCTTC. This chain uses TRBV5-1 with TRBJ1-2, with 7 positions matching TRBD1. The trim removed 3 bases at V and 4 bases at J, leaving 3 bases unmatched. Germline values: CDR1 SGHRS, CDR2 YFSETQ. The CDR3 runs 13 residues.

This clone came up a few times. The chain links TRBV15 to TRBJ2-7; D possibly corresponds to TRBD1 (5 bases). V was pared by 4 bases and J by 6 bases, with 10 bases between. CDR3 length: 12 residues. Per germline, CDR1 LNHNV and CDR2 YYDKDF (reference sequence). The CDR3 DNA reads TGTGCCACCAGCATAGGCAGGGTCGAGCAGTACTTC. Translating gives CATSIGRVEQYF.

The CDR3 is CASSLGTGALGETQYF. CDR3 coding DNA: TGTGCCAGCAGCTTGGGGACAGGCGCCCTGGGGGAGACCCAGTACTTC. V and J are TRBV11-3 and TRBJ2-5, with 8 bases aligning to TRBD1. The CDR3 loop spans 16 amino acids. Germline V CDR1 and CDR2: SGHNT, YENEEA. V lost 3 bases and J lost 5; bases outside the gene matches: 11.

The CDR3, as DNA: TGTGCCAGCAGCTTAGGGGCAGGGGTAGGGGCCAACGTCCTGACTTTC. Residues: CASSLGAGVGANVLTF. The J gene is TRBJ2-6, the V gene TRBV7-2; the D gene is possibly TRBD1 (6 bases). Germline CDR1 SGHTA, CDR2 FQGNSA. Trimming stripped 1 base from V and 4 bases from J, with 11 bases between. This CDR3 comprises 16 residues.

The chain carries TRBV2 and TRBJ1-2; D ambiguous. The germline V gene encodes CDR1 SNHLY and CDR2 FYNNEI. The V and J ends lost 7 bases and 3 bases respectively, with 3 bases between them. This CDR3 region has 10 residues. This chain's CDR3 is CASTYYGYTF. CDR3 bases: TGTGCCAGCACTTACTATGGCTACACCTTC.

This clone came up a few times. The chain employs TRBV5-1 and TRBJ2-2, with 8 bases matching TRBD2. Germline-derived CDR1 and CDR2 are SGHRS and YFSETQ. With 9 bases clipped from V and 2 bases from J, the junction kept 6 bases outside the gene matches. The CDR3 is 14 residues long. The CDR3 nucleotides are TGCGCCACCAGACTAGCGACTAACACCGGGGAGCTGTTTTTT. Translating it yields CATRLATNTGELFF.

V usage is TRBV5-6 and J usage is TRBJ2-5; D might be TRBD1 (6 bases). V was cut by 0 bases and J by 5 bases, with 14 bases left in between. From germline, CDR1 is SGHDT and CDR2 YYEEEE. CDR3 length equals 15 residues. CDR3 loop: CASSLGVGGLETQYF. The DNA of the CDR3 is TGTGCCAGCAGCTTGGGCGTAGGGGGATTGGAGACCCAGTACTTC.

The chain has TRBV28 and TRBJ1-2; D ambiguous. This CDR3 is 15 amino acids long. V was clipped by 6 bases and J by 0 bases, with 14 bases between them. Germline CDR1 reads MDHEN; CDR2 reads SYDVKM. In DNA, the CDR3 is TGTGCCAGCAGCCCGTCGGCCGGAGCTAACTATGGCTACACCTTC. It specifies CASSPSAGANYGYTF.

This clone was recorded a few times. V usage is TRBV14 and J usage is TRBJ1-2; 7 bases are shared with TRBD1. Germline V lookup: CDR1 SGHDN, CDR2 FVKESK. J was trimmed by 3 bases and V by 3 bases; bases with no gene match: 4. CDR3 size: 14 residues. The CDR3 region has the DNA TGTGCCAGCAGCCAGTGGCAGGGGGACTATGGCTACACCTTC. Its translation: CASSQWQGDYGYTF.

This clone showed up just once. This chain connects TRBV7-3 to TRBJ2-3, with 8 bases aligning to TRBD2. Looked up from germline, CDR1 is SGHTA and CDR2 is FQGTGA. Germline trimming cut 3 bases from V and 1 base from J; bases unmatched to any gene: 6. This CDR3 contains 16 residues. The CDR3 DNA reads as TGTGCCAGCAGCTTGATAGCGGGATCGGGCACAGATACGCAGTATTTT. Protein: CASSLIAGSGTDTQYF.

The V and J genes are TRBV27 and TRBJ1-4; D gene uncertain. The V gene lost 6 bases and the J gene lost 7 bases, with 12 bases spanning the gap. The CDR3 has 13 amino acids. Germline CDR1 is MNHEY and CDR2 is SMNVEV (reference sequence). The CDR3 DNA sequence: TGTGCCAGCAGAGGACTCTTCGTTGAAAAACTGTTTTTT. This sequence encodes CASRGLFVEKLFF.

V is TRBV5-4 and J is TRBJ2-7, with 8 bases lining up with TRBD2. Trimming at V came to 2 bases and at J to 3 bases, leaving 1 base not matched to a gene. The CDR3 extends over 13 amino acids. The V gene's germline CDR1 is SGHNT and CDR2 YYREEE (reference sequence). The CDR3 sequence: CASSFGTSYEQYF. DNA of the CDR3: TGTGCCAGCAGCTTCGGGACTAGCTACGAGCAGTACTTC.

The chain combines TRBV7-2 with TRBJ1-5; the match to TRBD1 covers 8 bases. In germline, CDR1 is SGHTA, CDR2 FQGNSA. The CDR3 loop spans 14 amino acids. J was trimmed by 6 bases and V by 5 bases; bases with no gene match: 6. This CDR3 is CASSTRTGLQPQHF. In DNA form, the CDR3 reads TGTGCCAGCAGCACTCGGACAGGGCTTCAGCCCCAGCATTTT.

The chain uses TRBV6-1 and TRBJ2-5, with D perhaps matching TRBD1 (6 bases). In germline, CDR1 is MNHNS, CDR2 SASEGT. Trimming left V 8 bases short and J 5 bases short, with 9 bases between. There are 11 residues in the CDR3. As DNA, the CDR3 is TGTGCCAGCTGGGGGCTGGAGACCCAGTACTTC. This encodes CASWGLETQYF.

The V gene is TRBV5-1, the J gene TRBJ2-5; possible D gene TRBD2, 6 bases. The germline V and J ends were trimmed by 4 bases and 5 bases, with 18 bases remaining between them. The CDR3 has 15 amino acids. The germline gives CDR1 SGHRS, CDR2 YFSETQ. The CDR3 sequence is CASSLMSGGRETQYF. The CDR3 DNA reads TGCGCCAGCAGCCTAATGTCTGGAGGGAGGGAGACCCAGTACTTC.

The V and J genes are TRBV15 and TRBJ2-7, with 7 bases identical to TRBD1. Germline V lookup: CDR1 LNHNV, CDR2 YYDKDF (reference sequence). There are 16 residues in the CDR3. Unmatched junction bases numbered 10, after V lost 5 bases and J lost 0 bases. The CDR3 protein is CATSGRDRSNSYEQYF. The CDR3 DNA sequence: TGTGCCACCAGCGGCCGGGACAGATCCAACTCCTACGAGCAGTACTTC.

The chain couples TRBV19 to TRBJ2-7; D is possibly TRBD1 (7 bases). The V gene lost 5 bases and the J gene lost 7 bases, with 21 bases spanning the gap. Germline V gene sequence: CDR1 LNHDA, CDR2 SQIVND (reference sequence). This CDR3 region has 15 residues. CDR3 protein: CASSAGQSTTREQYF. In nucleotides, the CDR3 is TGTGCCAGTAGTGCGGGACAGTCGACCACCCGGGAGCAGTACTTC.